This T cell receptor beta chain derives from a study of blood T cell repertoires in COVID-19. Across the whole study: Specimens from acute and convalescent COVID-19 originated in the United States, Italy and Spain. T cells, B-cell-depleted T cells, or PBMCs provided the cDNA or gDNA that served as material.

With V trimmed by 2 bases and J by 1 base, 8 bases remained unmatched. From germline, CDR1 is SNHLY and CDR2 FYNNEI. CDR3 length equals 17 residues. Original processing methods: Using reference gene primer amplification, nucleated cell counts were estimated. Produced via immunoSEQ multiplex PCR; TCRdb's table is partial and in-frame only. From that table come the V and J calls and clone size; the DNA was used to work out D and trimming. Of over 100,000 clones in the sample, roughly 89% were seen once. Sequenced material: peripheral blood. The TCR originated in a human donor in a cohort sampled during active COVID-19. The genes are TRBV2 and TRBJ1-3; 7 positions match TRBD1. As DNA, the CDR3 is TGTGCCAGCAGTGAAAATACAGGGGTCTTTTCTGGAAACACCATATATTTT. This sequence encodes CASSENTGVFSGNTIYF.